This TCR beta chain was sequenced in a study of relationships among human T cell subsets (TCRdb year 2010). Turning to the overall study: Eight distinct blood T cell populations were sequenced: pan T, CD8 cytotoxic, regulatory, Th1, Th2, naive plus transitional, activated and memory cells. What the research found in general, with its limitations: Substantial sharing of CDR3s among Th1, Th2 and regulatory T cells was interpreted as suggestive of stochastic cell fate choices. V, D and J usage, CDR3 length and N-nucleotide additions showed no statistically significant differences among the seven subsets. The bead-based sorting was unable to rule out the presence of a CD4+CD8+ double-positive population. Over 60% of CD8+ cytotoxic sequences belonged to clones with over 100 reads, whereas regulatory and Th2 subsets showed few such clones.

To prepare the library, multiplex PCR was applied. The data were produced on a 454 GS FLX. TCR alpha and beta CDR3 regions were amplified from mRNA by semiquantitative ARM-PCR. In ARM-PCR, tagged nested gene-specific primers were applied first, and communal superprimers then carried out the exponential amplification. Nested primers were removed by exonuclease before the second amplification round on first-round PCR products. The amplicons were sequenced on the 454 platform, a system that can rapidly sequence millions of DNA fragments without cloning bias. A read mappable to both V and J germline segments was defined as an effective read. The study's processing was this. Reads were assigned to germline V, D and J segments with IRmap, which uses pyromap, a Smith-Waterman modification adapted to 454 sequencing errors. D-beta assignments were filtered using cutoffs set at the 99th percentile of alignment scores from simulated random sequences. The amino acids between the conserved V-segment Y[YFLI]C motif and the J-segment [FW]GXGT motif were defined as CDR3. A compound Poisson process model, previously applied to large-scale EST data, was used to estimate repertoire diversity. A procedure for detecting cross-contamination was applied so that sample contamination could be argued against as the origin of shared CDR3s. TCRdb took the public reads, trimmed them with fastp at Q25, ran MiXCR for clone calling and kept in-frame beta chains. Merged by CDR3 protein, the rows form single entries marked with the most common genes and DNA. The V and J calls were not made by the authors but by TCRdb's processing. Recorded for this sample are more than 4,500 distinct CDR3 sequences; 55% to 65% of them occurred a single time. The ten largest make up around three fifths of the sample.

To isolate CD8+ cytotoxic T cells, anti-CD4 multisort beads were first used for negative selection, and anti-CD8 beads were then used for positive selection. T cell subsets were isolated with Miltenyi superparamagnetic beads coated with subset-specific monoclonal antibodies. Every T cell population came from peripheral blood. Ficoll separation of whole blood yielded mononuclear cells, and anti-CD14 microbeads were then used to deplete the monocytes. Isolated cell populations were immediately resuspended in RNAprotect reagent. Concerning this clonotype: What antigen it recognizes has not been identified. No much larger clone exists at a distance of one base, and base qualities are not known.

Taken from the germline V gene, the CDR1 and CDR2 loops are MDHEN and SYDVKM. V gives up 6 bases and J gives up 6 bases, and the segment between their germline ends measures 15 bases. Its CDR3 holds 14 amino acids, cysteine through phenylalanine. The sequence is cut down to CDR3 DNA, 42 bases in frame from base 1. This chain is built from TRBV28 and TRBJ1-5; TRBD1 is a weak D gene call, 5 bases matching. The TCR originated in a man aged 35 to 55 in good health. The sample comprised CD8+ T cells sorted from blood. The DNA sequence is given as TGTGCCAGCAGCTGGGACGGGGGAGGTCAGCCCCAGCATTTT. Its protein reads: CASSWDGGGQPQHF.